What follows are 11 T cell receptor beta chains derived from one specimen sequenced in a study of T-cell reconstitution after alpha-beta-depleted transplantation in children (dated by TCRdb to the mid-2010s). The library came from PCR. Sequencing took place on an Illumina HiSeq 2500. Molecular barcoding was employed in the preparation of TCR libraries, with unique molecular identifiers being used to normalize TCRbeta repertoire quantification. Using fastp at Q25 and MiXCR, TCRdb reprocessed the public reads and kept productive beta chains. Merged by CDR3 protein, the rows form single entries marked with the most common genes and DNA. The sample data list about 610,000 distinct CDR3 sequences, and around 27% of these were observed just once. The ten top clones hold under 45% of the sample. Sample treatment or condition, as interpreted from the label and publication: allogeneic hematopoietic cell transplantation with graft depleted of TCRalphabeta T cells and CD19 B cells.

The material was PBMCs, obtained before TCRalphabeta/CD19-depleted stem cell transplant. The receptors were gathered from a boy under three years old with Wiskott-Aldrich syndrome, due to receive a stem cell transplant.

The genes are TRBV29-1 and TRBJ2-3, with D possibly TRBD2 on 6 matching bases. The germline CDR1 and CDR2 sequences are SQVTM and ANQGSEA. Trimming shortened V by 2 bases and J by 3 bases, and 6 bases separated the two germline ends. The CDR3 consists of 12 residues. CDR3 DNA: TGCAGCGTTGAACGGGGGACAGATACGCAGTATTTT. This sequence encodes CSVERGTDTQYF.

This clonotype was observed a few times. The chain employs TRBV11-1 and TRBJ1-1; the match to TRBD1 covers 10 bases. V dropped 5 bases and J dropped 5; count of bases not matched to a gene: 17. This CDR3 region has 18 residues. Germline CDR1 reads SGHAT; CDR2 reads FQDESV (reference sequence). The chain's CDR3 is CASSPPSRQGAAGTEAFF. The CDR3 coding sequence is TGTGCCAGCAGCCCACCGTCCCGACAGGGGGCAGCGGGGACTGAAGCTTTCTTT.

The sample holds a few counts of this clonotype. J is TRBJ1-5 and V is TRBV7-9; D not certain. The CDR3 extends over 14 amino acids. Germline V lookup: CDR1 SEHNR, CDR2 FQNEAQ (reference sequence). Trimming shortened V by 5 bases and J by 4 bases, and 12 bases separated the two germline ends. As DNA, the CDR3 is TGTGCCAGCAGCGATTGGGGTCAGAATCAGCCCCAGCATTTT. It yields the protein CASSDWGQNQPQHF.

The chain joins TRBV15 to TRBJ2-2; 10 bases match TRBD1. Germline V gene lookup returns CDR1 LNHNV and CDR2 YYDKDF (reference sequence). The V segment lost 7 bases and the J segment 0 bases; nucleotides outside the gene matches: 2. CDR3 length equals 15 residues. This CDR3 is CATTTGGANTGELFF. The CDR3 DNA is TGTGCCACCACGACAGGGGGCGCGAACACCGGGGAGCTGTTTTTT.

The chain recombines TRBV20-1 with TRBJ2-5; 10 nucleotides agree with TRBD2. V was clipped by 4 bases and J by 1 base; unmatched bases: 6. The CDR3 loop spans 15 amino acids. Germline CDR1 reads DFQATT; CDR2 reads SNEGSKA (reference sequence). CDR3 coding DNA: TGCAGTGCTACCAGGACTAGCGGACTCCAAGAGACCCAGTACTTC. Encoded protein: CSATRTSGLQETQYF.

This chain connects TRBV28 to TRBJ2-5; TRBD1 matches at 9 bases. This CDR3 is 18 amino acids long. The germline V gene has CDR1 MDHEN and CDR2 SYDVKM. Germline trimming cut 5 bases from V and 5 bases from J; bases unmatched to any gene: 18. The CDR3 spells CASSPHFRQGEVWETQYF. CDR3 nucleotides: TGTGCCAGCAGTCCCCACTTCCGACAGGGGGAAGTGTGGGAGACCCAGTACTTC.

V usage is TRBV24-1 and J usage is TRBJ2-1; the match to TRBD2 covers 12 bases. With 4 bases clipped from V and 6 bases from J, the junction kept 3 bases outside the gene matches. The CDR3 extends over 15 amino acids. CDR1 KGHDR and CDR2 SFDVKD come from the germline V gene. CDR3 amino acids: CATSDRLAGVNEQFF. The CDR3 DNA follows: TGTGCCACCAGTGACCGACTAGCGGGAGTCAATGAGCAGTTCTTC.

V usage is TRBV20-1 and J usage is TRBJ2-2, with D maybe TRBD1 (5 bases). The CDR3 loop spans 14 amino acids. Germline V gene data show CDR1 as DFQATT and CDR2 as SNEGSKA (reference sequence). Trimming left V 5 bases short and J 6 bases short, with 16 bases between. In nucleotides, the CDR3 is TGCAGTGCTCACCTGGGCAGGGCGGCCGGGGAGCTGTTTTTT. This encodes CSAHLGRAAGELFF.

The chain combines TRBV5-1 with TRBJ1-2, with 8 bases matching TRBD1. The trim removed 4 bases at V and 8 bases at J, leaving 7 bases unmatched. CDR3 length: 13 residues. Germline lookup yields CDR1 SGHRS and CDR2 YFSETQ. Here the CDR3 reads CASSEQGGFGYTF. CDR3 nucleotide sequence: TGCGCCAGCAGCGAACAGGGGGGGTTCGGCTACACCTTC.

The chain joins TRBV5-1 to TRBJ2-3, with a weak D call TRBD2 (6 bases). V was clipped by 3 bases and J by 1 base, with 18 bases between them. The CDR3 is 17 amino acids. CDR1 is SGHRS and CDR2 is YFSETQ in the germline V gene. The CDR3 nucleotides read TGCGCCAGCAGCTCGCAAACCCTAGCGATCGGCACAGATACGCAGTATTTT. Its protein is CASSSQTLAIGTDTQYF.

The genes are TRBV5-1 and TRBJ2-1; TRBD2 matches at 10 bases. The V gene's germline CDR1 is SGHRS and CDR2 YFSETQ. Trimming took 4 bases from V and 7 from J; bases not matched to a gene: 8. The CDR3 is 15 residues long. The DNA for the CDR3 is TGCGCCAGCAGCACAATCCTGGGACTAGCGAATGAGCAGTTCTTC. Protein: CASSTILGLANEQFF.